Each of the 21 T cell receptor beta chains below was sequenced from the same sample in a study of blood T cells in healthy people across ages. It was with a sample-barcoded 5' primer and a J-beta primer mix that a second PCR of roughly 6 to 12 cycles was run. TCRdb used MiXCR to reprocess the 5' RACE reads, holding one entry per CDR3 protein. The data show roughly 680,000 distinct CDR3 sequences, roughly 21% seen once. Input material: blood. The receptors were gathered from a man in his 70s in good health.

This clonotype was seen only a few times. The genes are TRBV18 and TRBJ2-7; 9 bases agree with TRBD2. The germline V gene has CDR1 KGHSH and CDR2 LQKENI. The CDR3 loop spans 19 amino acids. The ends lost 2 bases at V and 0 bases at J; junction bases unmatched: 14. The CDR3 region is CASSPGPESAGGPSYEQYF. For the CDR3, the DNA is TGTGCCAGCTCACCAGGCCCAGAAAGTGCGGGAGGGCCCTCCTACGAGCAGTACTTC.

At least ten counts were recorded for this clonotype. The chain links TRBV5-5 to TRBJ2-3, with 7 positions matching TRBD1. This CDR3 is 12 amino acids long. V shed 6 bases and J 10 bases; nucleotides not matched to a gene: 8. The germline CDR1 and CDR2 sequences are SGHKS and YYEKEE (reference sequence). Here the CDR3 reads CASTEDRVAQYF. The DNA for the CDR3 is TGTGCCAGCACTGAAGACAGGGTGGCGCAGTATTTT. The whole variable domain, remainder taken from reference TRBV5-5 and TRBJ2-3, is DAGVTQSPTHLIKTRGQQVTLRCSPISGHKSVSWYQQVLGQGPQFIFQYYEKEERGRGNFPDRFSARQFPNYSSELNVNALLLGDSALYLCASTEDRVAQYFGPGTRLTVL.

The chain links TRBV7-9 to TRBJ1-4; D is unclear. Germline CDR1 and CDR2: SEHNR and FQNEAQ (reference sequence). The CDR3 extends over 15 amino acids. Trimming took off 5 bases at V and 2 bases at J, with 12 bases between the two ends. This CDR3 reads CASSLHSGTNEKLFF. CDR3 nucleotides: TGTGCCAGCAGCCTCCACAGCGGGACTAATGAAAAACTGTTTTTT.

A note on this clonotype: A single base separates this from a much larger clone, so it may be a read error. The J gene is TRBJ2-3, the V gene TRBV20-1; D may correspond to TRBD1 or TRBD2 (6 bases each). There are 14 residues in the CDR3. Trimming left V 8 bases short and J 5 bases short, with 20 bases between. CDR1 DFQATT and CDR2 SNEGSKA come from the germline V gene (reference sequence). The CDR3 DNA is TGCAGTACCAAGGAGGGGGGAGTAAAAGATACGCAGTATTTT. Its translation: CSTKEGGVKDTQYF.

The CDR3 region has the DNA TGTGCCAGCAGTCCCTCGTCGCCCCCCGAGCAGTACTTC. As protein: CASSPSSPPEQYF. This chain uses TRBV3-1 with TRBJ2-7, with no clear D. The germline gives CDR1 LGHDT, CDR2 YNNKEL (reference sequence). This CDR3 spans 13 amino acids. The germline V and J ends were trimmed by 6 bases and 6 bases, with 15 bases remaining between them.

This clonotype has more than one count but fewer than ten. The J gene is TRBJ1-1, the V gene TRBV28, with unresolved D. The CDR3 consists of 15 residues. Germline values: CDR1 MDHEN, CDR2 SYDVKM. V lost 3 bases and J lost 7, with 18 bases in between. The DNA for the CDR3 is TGTGCCAGCAGTTTCCCTCGGACCGGACTGCGTGAAGCTTTCTTT. Its translation: CASSFPRTGLREAFF.

This clonotype was seen at least ten times. Here the CDR3 DNA reads TGTGCCAGCAGTTCTCGAGGAGCGGGGTACAATGAGCAGTTCTTC. Amino acid sequence: CASSSRGAGYNEQFF. The chain uses TRBV6-2 or TRBV6-3 and TRBJ2-1, with TRBD2 matching over 7 bases. V lost 4 bases and J lost 4; bases outside the gene matches: 7. The CDR3 runs to 15 residues. CDR1 is MNHEY, CDR2 SVGEGT, per germline.

This chain uses TRBV10-3 with TRBJ2-5, with 11 nucleotides matching TRBD2. The CDR3 is 14 residues long. Germline CDR1 is ENHRY and CDR2 is SYGVKD. Trimming cost V 10 bases and J 0 bases; bases outside gene matches: 4. CDR3 sequence (DNA): TGTGCCACCGGGACTAGCGGATACCAAGAGACCCAGTACTTC. Amino acids: CATGTSGYQETQYF.

This clonotype occurred many times. The rearrangement uses TRBV5-1 and TRBJ1-6, with D possibly matching TRBD1 (5 bases). Germline assignment: CDR1 SGHRS and CDR2 YFSETQ. Trimming took off 1 base at V and 8 bases at J, with 10 bases between the two ends. CDR3 size: 14 residues. The CDR3 DNA reads as TGCGCCAGCAGCTTGCTGGGGGAGGATTCACCCCTCCACTTT. This encodes CASSLLGEDSPLHF.

This clonotype was observed a few times. The rearrangement links TRBV29-1 to TRBJ2-1; perhaps TRBD2 as D (5 bases). The V and J ends lost 7 bases and 2 bases respectively, with 21 bases between them. This CDR3 has 16 amino acids. CDR1 is SQVTM and CDR2 is ANQGSEA in the germline V gene. This CDR3 reads CSAISVARHTYNEQFF. The CDR3 coding sequence is TGCAGCGCAATCTCCGTAGCGAGGCACACCTACAATGAGCAGTTCTTC.

This sequence joins TRBV20-1 and TRBJ2-7; TRBD2 matches 8 bases. Unmatched junction bases numbered 6, after V lost 2 bases and J lost 3 bases. Per germline, CDR1 DFQATT and CDR2 SNEGSKA (reference sequence). This CDR3 has 14 amino acids. CDR3 residues: CSARLAGNNYEQYF. CDR3 in DNA: TGCAGTGCTAGACTAGCGGGTAATAACTACGAGCAGTACTTC.

At least ten counts were recorded for this clonotype. The chain couples TRBV12-3 or TRBV12-4 to TRBJ2-4; D may correspond to TRBD1 or TRBD2 (6 bases each). CDR3 length equals 12 residues. V gave up 7 bases and J gave up 7 bases, with 11 bases separating them. The CDR3 DNA reads as TGTGCCAGCACCCTAGGGGGGAACATTCAGTACTTC. This gives the protein CASTLGGNIQYF.

This clonotype was observed once. The chain joins TRBV12-3 or TRBV12-4 to TRBJ2-3, with D maybe TRBD1 (5 bases). The CDR3 length is 15 residues. Trimming removed 4 bases from V and 2 bases from J, with 13 bases in between. In nucleotides, the CDR3 is TGTGCCAGCAGTTCCCCGAGACAGAACACAGATACGCAGTATTTT. This translates into CASSSPRQNTDTQYF.

J is TRBJ2-1 and V is TRBV7-2, with a weak D call TRBD1 (6 bases). Per germline, CDR1 SGHTA and CDR2 FQGNSA. The V and J ends lost 4 bases and 10 bases respectively, with 14 bases between them. This CDR3 has 13 amino acids. CDR3 in DNA: TGTGCCAGCAGCTACAGCCCGGGACAAGAGCAGTTCTTC. The encoded protein is CASSYSPGQEQFF.

V is TRBV4-3 and J is TRBJ2-7; TRBD1 is a possible D gene (6 bases). V was pared by 0 bases and J by 3 bases, with 15 bases between. The length of the CDR3 is 16 residues. Looked up from germline, CDR1 is LGHNA and CDR2 is YSLEER. The CDR3 DNA sequence: TGCGCCAGCAGCCAAGATTTTGGGCAGGGGTTCTACGAGCAGTACTTC. It translates to CASSQDFGQGFYEQYF.

This clonotype was counted a few times. This chain connects TRBV2 to TRBJ2-2, with TRBD2 matching 9 bases. Germline values: CDR1 SNHLY, CDR2 FYNNEI. After removal of 4 bases from V and 6 bases from J, the junction contained 6 bases not matched to a gene. The CDR3 totals 15 residues. CDR3 sequence reads: CASSAEREDAGELFF. The CDR3 region has the DNA TGTGCCAGCAGTGCTGAGCGGGAGGATGCCGGGGAGCTGTTTTTT.

CDR3 coding DNA: TGTGCCACCAGCAGAGAAGGGGAAGGGGGCTCCTACAATGAGCAGTTCTTC. Its protein is CATSREGEGGSYNEQFF. The genes are TRBV15 and TRBJ2-1; possible D gene TRBD1, 6 bases. The CDR3 consists of 17 residues. The V gene's germline CDR1 is LNHNV and CDR2 YYDKDF (reference sequence). The ends were cut back, 0 bases at V and 0 bases at J, with 12 bases in the middle.

This sequence joins TRBV6-5 and TRBJ2-1; 7 bases match TRBD2. V lost 2 bases, J lost 7 bases, and 2 bases stayed unmatched. Germline V gene lookup returns CDR1 MNHEY and CDR2 SVGAGI. The CDR3 has 13 amino acids. CDR3 sequence: CASSYLAANEQFF. The CDR3 coding sequence is TGTGCCAGCAGTTACCTAGCGGCTAATGAGCAGTTCTTC.

The chain has TRBV10-3 and TRBJ1-3; TRBD1 agrees at 9 bases. Unmatched junction bases numbered 7, after V lost 5 bases and J lost 2 bases. CDR1 and CDR2 from the germline V gene are ENHRY and SYGVKD. CDR3 length: 16 residues. CDR3 region: CAISPGQGHAGNTIYF. CDR3 bases: TGTGCCATCAGTCCGGGACAGGGACATGCTGGAAACACCATATATTTT.

The rearrangement joins TRBV6-2 or TRBV6-3 to TRBJ2-7; D is unresolved. V shed 7 bases and J shed 3 bases, with 10 bases lying between them. The CDR3 is 12 residues long. The V gene's germline CDR1 is MNHEY and CDR2 SVGEGT. The CDR3 coding sequence is TGTGCCAGCACGGAGCCGAGCTACGAGCAGTACTTC. It yields the protein CASTEPSYEQYF.

The CDR3: CASSLEASGRVAQFF. In DNA form, the CDR3 reads TGCGCCAGCAGCTTGGAGGCTAGCGGGAGGGTCGCGCAGTTCTTC. The chain employs TRBV5-1 and TRBJ2-1; TRBD2 agrees at 12 bases. The CDR3 totals 15 residues. J gave up 12 bases and V 0 bases, and 7 bases lay outside the gene matches. From germline, CDR1 is SGHRS and CDR2 YFSETQ.